This TCR beta chain came from a study of cytomegalovirus exposure and HLA in healthy donors. As for the study in general: From donors who were HLA-typed, an early data release held around 80 million unique TCRs. Assignment to the Caucasian-associated ancestry cluster applied to around four fifths of the approximately 360 genotyped donors. Findings and caveats of the study: Per a later analysis, HLA-associated TCR beta chains showed more clonal expansion than other, equally common TCR beta chains.

Researchers ran the PCR with 60 Vbeta and 13 Jbeta primers. Per the original data handling: About 11 million of tens of millions of unique TCR beta chains were shared, per a later count. The repertoire was sequenced with immunoSEQ multiplex PCR; TCRdb's copy has only in-frame clones and lacks some. The V and J calls and clone size are taken from that table; D and trimming were inferred from the DNA. The sample includes 90,000 to 120,000 clones, 77% seen only once; the top ten take about 4.3%. The table lists this clone with a few counts. Its antigen is currently unknown. CDR3 length: 18 amino acids. The ends lost 5 bases at V and 2 bases at J; junction bases unmatched: 9. Germline loops: CDR1 MNHEY, CDR2 SMNVEV (reference sequence).

This TCR derives from a male donor in good health and CMV-seronegative. The chain uses TRBV27 and TRBJ2-3; 14 nucleotides align to TRBD2. Sequencing was performed on PBMCs. CDR3 protein: CASSPGTSGSFLTDTQYF. The CDR3 bases are TGTGCCAGCAGTCCGGGGACTAGCGGGAGTTTCCTCACAGATACGCAGTATTTT.